This T cell receptor beta chain was retrieved from a study of shared clonotypes between healthy human individuals. Trimming removed 2 bases at V and 8 bases at J, with 15 bases between. The CDR3 is 15 residues long. Per germline, CDR1 MDHEN and CDR2 SYDVKM. The method was immunoSEQ multiplex PCR; TCRdb's version includes in-frame clones alone and lacks a portion of them. This table has a few million clones, 93% appearing once. There were no recent acute infections or vaccinations among the donors, who were healthy HIV-negative adults. Of note for this clone: Its antigen is undetermined.

Study-wide results and caveats: Clonotypes not shared had lower generation probabilities than those common to all four donors. Estimated richness was generally greater in naive than memory subsets.

The sample comprised naive CD4+ T cells from PBMCs. Described subset: CD45RA+ positively selected. The source of this sequence is a man aged 18 to 29 in good health. Some clones in this sample may be carry-over from other donors' samples. The chain recombines TRBV28 with TRBJ1-4; D is undetermined. Here the CDR3 reads CASSLADTAGEKLFF. CDR3 bases: TGTGCCAGCAGTTTAGCCGACACGGCAGGCGAAAAACTGTTTTTT.